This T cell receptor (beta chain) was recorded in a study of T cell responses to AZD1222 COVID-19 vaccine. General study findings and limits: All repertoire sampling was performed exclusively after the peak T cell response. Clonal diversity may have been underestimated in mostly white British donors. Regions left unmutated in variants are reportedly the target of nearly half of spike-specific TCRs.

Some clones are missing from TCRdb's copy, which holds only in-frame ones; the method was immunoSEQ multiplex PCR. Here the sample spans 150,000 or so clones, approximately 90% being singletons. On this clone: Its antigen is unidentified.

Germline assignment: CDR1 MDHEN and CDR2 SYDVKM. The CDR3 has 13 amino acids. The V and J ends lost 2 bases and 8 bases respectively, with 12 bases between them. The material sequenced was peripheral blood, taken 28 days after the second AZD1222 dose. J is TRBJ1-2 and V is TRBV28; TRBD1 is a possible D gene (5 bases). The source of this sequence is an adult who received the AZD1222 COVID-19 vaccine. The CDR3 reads CASSLTQGGGYTF. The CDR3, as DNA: TGTGCCAGCAGTTTAACCCAGGGTGGCGGCTACACCTTC.